The clone carrying this T cell receptor beta chain was seen repeatedly, ten times or more. The V and J ends lost 0 bases and 5 bases respectively, with 13 bases between them. Germline V CDR1 and CDR2: LNHNV, YYDKDF (reference sequence). The CDR3 is 15 amino acids. This specimen comes from a study of prognosis after radiotherapy for stage I lung cancer. Amplicons of TCR beta CDR3 were generated from genomic DNA by two-round multiplex PCR. Round-one PCR had primers specific to each TRBV and TRBJ gene. TCRdb fed the multiplex PCR reads into MiXCR, producing one record per CDR3 protein. The sample consists of around 16,000 distinct CDR3 sequences, more than 15% of them appearing once.

The rearrangement links TRBV15 to TRBJ1-2; TRBD1 is a possible D gene (5 bases). This clonotype was sampled from a donor older than 45 with non-small cell lung cancer. The starting material was PBMCs, obtained before or after stereotactic body radiation therapy (not recorded which). The CDR3 DNA follows: TGTGCCACCAGCAGAGATTTCGCAGGGTCATATGGCTACACCTTC. This gives the protein CATSRDFAGSYGYTF.